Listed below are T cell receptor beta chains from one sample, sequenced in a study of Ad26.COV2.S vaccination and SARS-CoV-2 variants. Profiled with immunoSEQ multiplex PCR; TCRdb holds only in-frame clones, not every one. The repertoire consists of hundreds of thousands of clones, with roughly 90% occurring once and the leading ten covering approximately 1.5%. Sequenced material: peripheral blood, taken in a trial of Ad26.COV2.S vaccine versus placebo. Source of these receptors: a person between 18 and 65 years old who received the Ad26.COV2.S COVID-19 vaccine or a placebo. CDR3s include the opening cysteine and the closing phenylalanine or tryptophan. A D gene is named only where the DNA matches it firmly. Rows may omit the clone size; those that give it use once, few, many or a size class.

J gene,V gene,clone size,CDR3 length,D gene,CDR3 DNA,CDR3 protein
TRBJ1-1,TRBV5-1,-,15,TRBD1,TGCGCCAGCAGCTCCGGACAGGGGGCGCGGACTGAAGCTTTCTTT,CASSSGQGARTEAFF
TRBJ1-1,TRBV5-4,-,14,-,TGTGCCAGCAGCAACATGGCAGGGAGAACTGAAGCTTTCTTT,CASSNMAGRTEAFF
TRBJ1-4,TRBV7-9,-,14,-,TGTGCCAGCAGCTCGTTGACAACTAATGAAAAACTGTTTTTT,CASSSLTTNEKLFF
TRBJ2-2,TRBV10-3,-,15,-,TGTGCCATCACTCCTAGCGCCTCGAGGACCGGGGAGCTGTTTTTT,CAITPSASRTGELFF
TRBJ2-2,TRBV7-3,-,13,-,TGTGCCAGCAGCCCTTCGAACACCGGGGAGCTGTTTTTT,CASSPSNTGELFF
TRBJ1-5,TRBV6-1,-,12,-,TGTGCCAGCAGTGAGGGGCTTCAGCCCCAGCATTTT,CASSEGLQPQHF
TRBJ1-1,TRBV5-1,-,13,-,TGCGCCAGCGGTCTCGTTTTTGGTACTGAAGCTTTCTTT,CASGLVFGTEAFF
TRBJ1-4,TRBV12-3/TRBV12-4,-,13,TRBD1,TGTGCCAGCACCGGGACAGCCAATGAAAAACTGTTTTTT,CASTGTANEKLFF
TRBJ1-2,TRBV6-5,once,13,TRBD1,TGTGCCAGCAGCACAGACAGGGCCTCTGGCTACACCTTC,CASSTDRASGYTF
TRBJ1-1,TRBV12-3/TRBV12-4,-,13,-,TGTGCCAGCACCACTGATTGGGGGGGCCGAGCTTTCTTT,CASTTDWGGRAFF
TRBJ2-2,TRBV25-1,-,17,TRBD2,TGTGCCAGCAGCCGACCAGGGACTATCAGAGGTACCGGGGAGCTGTTTTTT,CASSRPGTIRGTGELFF
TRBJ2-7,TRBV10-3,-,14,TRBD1,TGTGCCATCAGCGGAGGACAGGGGGCCTACGAGCAGTACTTC,CAISGGQGAYEQYF
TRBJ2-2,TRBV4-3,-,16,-,TGCGCCAGCAGCCAAGTAAGGACCCCGGGAACCGGGGAGCTGTTTTTT,CASSQVRTPGTGELFF
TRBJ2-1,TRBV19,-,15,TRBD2,TGTGCCAGTAGTATCGGGACTAGCTCCTACAATGAGCAGTTCTTC,CASSIGTSSYNEQFF
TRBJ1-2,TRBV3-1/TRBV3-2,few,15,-,TGTGCCAGCAGCCAACTTCAAGTAGCTAACTATGGCTACACCTTC,CASSQLQVANYGYTF
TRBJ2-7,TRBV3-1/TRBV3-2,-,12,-,TGTGCCAGCAGCCACCCAGGTGTCCTGCAGTACTTC,CASSHPGVLQYF
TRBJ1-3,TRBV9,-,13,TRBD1,TGTGCCAGCAGCACAGGGGTGCGGAACACCATATATTTT,CASSTGVRNTIYF
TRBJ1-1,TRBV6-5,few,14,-,TGTGCCAGCACCCCCGGACAGCACTACACTGAAGCTTTCTTT,CASTPGQHYTEAFF
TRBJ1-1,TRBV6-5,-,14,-,TGTGCCAGCAGTTACGCCGGTGGGCACACTGAAGCTTTCTTT,CASSYAGGHTEAFF
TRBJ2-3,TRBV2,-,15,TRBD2,TGTGCCAGCAGCCTGGGCGGGGGGAACACAGATACGCAGTATTTT,CASSLGGGNTDTQYF
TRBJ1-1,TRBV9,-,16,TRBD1,TGTGCCAGCAGCGGCGGGACAGGACGGGGTAATGTTGAAGCTTTCTTT,CASSGGTGRGNVEAFF
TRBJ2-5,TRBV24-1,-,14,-,TGTGCCACCAGTCCCAGGGCGGGGCAAGAGACCCAGTACTTC,CATSPRAGQETQYF
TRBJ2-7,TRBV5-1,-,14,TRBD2,TGCGCCAGCAGCCCAAGCGGGAGAATCTACGAGCAGTACTTC,CASSPSGRIYEQYF